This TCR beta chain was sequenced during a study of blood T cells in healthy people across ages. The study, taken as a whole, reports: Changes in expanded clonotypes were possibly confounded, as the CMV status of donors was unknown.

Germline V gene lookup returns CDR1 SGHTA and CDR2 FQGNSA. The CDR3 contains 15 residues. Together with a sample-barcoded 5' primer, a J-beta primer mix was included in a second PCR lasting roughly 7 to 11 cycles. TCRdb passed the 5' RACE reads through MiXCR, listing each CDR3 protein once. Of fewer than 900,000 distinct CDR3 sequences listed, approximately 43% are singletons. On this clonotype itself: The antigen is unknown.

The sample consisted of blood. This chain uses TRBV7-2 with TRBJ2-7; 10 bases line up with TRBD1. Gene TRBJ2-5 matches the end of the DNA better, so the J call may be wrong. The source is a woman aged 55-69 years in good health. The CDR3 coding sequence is TGTGCCAGCAGCTTGGACAGGGGGGATCAAGAGACCCAGTACTTC. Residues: CASSLDRGDQETQYF.